In this sample, the clone carrying this TCR beta chain turned up a few times. Its cognate antigen is unknown. Constant-segment-primed 5'RACE gave TCR alpha and TCR beta cDNA libraries with sample barcodes and UMIs. TCRdb re-called the 5' RACE reads through MiXCR, storing one row per CDR3 protein. Found here are fewer than 300,000 distinct CDR3 sequences, about a sixth of them singletons; the top ten hold roughly 23%. These data belong to a study of T-cell memory formation after mild COVID-19. Study-level background: TCR clustering was largely donor specific. The study's findings and limits: Prior to infection, memory already included some responding clones, suggesting cross-reactive memory joined. Chiefly within CM and EM were the contracting CD4+ clones; CD8+ ones were within EMRA.

The ends were cut back, 4 bases at V and 6 bases at J, with 8 bases in the middle. Germline V lookup: CDR1 SGHRS, CDR2 YFSETQ. This CDR3 is built from 13 residues. V gene TRBV5-1 combines with J gene TRBJ1-6, with D possibly being TRBD1 (6 bases). Sequences were obtained from PBMCs or a T cell subset sorted from them (not recorded which). The TCR originated in a man aged 18 to 30 who had mild COVID-19 (a few samples of this study predate the infection). Cell type and time point are not known. The chain's CDR3 is CASSMDSNSPLHF. The CDR3 coding sequence is TGCGCCAGCAGCATGGACAGTAATTCACCCCTCCACTTT.